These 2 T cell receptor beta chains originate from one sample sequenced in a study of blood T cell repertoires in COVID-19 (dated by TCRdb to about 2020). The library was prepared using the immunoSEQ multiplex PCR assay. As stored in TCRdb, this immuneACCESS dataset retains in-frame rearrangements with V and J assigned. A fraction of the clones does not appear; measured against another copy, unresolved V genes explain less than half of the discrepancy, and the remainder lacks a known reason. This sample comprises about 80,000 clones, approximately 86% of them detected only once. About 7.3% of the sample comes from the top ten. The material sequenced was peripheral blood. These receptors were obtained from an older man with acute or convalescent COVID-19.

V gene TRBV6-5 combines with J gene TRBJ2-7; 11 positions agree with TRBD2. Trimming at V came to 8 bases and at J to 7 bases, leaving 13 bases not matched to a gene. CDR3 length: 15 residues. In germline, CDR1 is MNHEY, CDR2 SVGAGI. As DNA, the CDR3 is TGTGCCAGCCTCCGCCGAAGTAGCGGGAGGGCGGAGCAGTACTTC. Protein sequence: CASLRRSSGRAEQYF.

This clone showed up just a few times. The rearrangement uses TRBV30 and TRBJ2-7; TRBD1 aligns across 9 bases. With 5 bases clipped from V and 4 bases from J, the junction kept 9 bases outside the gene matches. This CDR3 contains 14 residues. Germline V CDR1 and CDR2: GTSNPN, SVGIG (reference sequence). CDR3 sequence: CAWATQGAPYEQYF. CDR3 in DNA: TGTGCCTGGGCCACACAGGGGGCCCCGTACGAGCAGTACTTC.